Here is one T cell receptor (beta chain) with its context. Profiling relied on immunoSEQ multiplex PCR, and the TCRdb table lists in-frame clones only, not all of them. The repertoire holds about 73,000 clones, around 94% seen once, with less than 3% in the top ten. In germline, CDR1 is SEHNR, CDR2 FQNEAQ (reference sequence). Trimming cost V 1 base and J 9 bases, with 7 bases left between them. This CDR3 spans 12 amino acids. This sample was taken from a study of T cell changes during pregnancy in multiple sclerosis. The chain is built from TRBV7-9 and TRBJ1-5, with D tentatively TRBD1 (5 bases). The origin of this receptor is a female donor in good health, enrolled as a control in a pregnancy study. The sample in question was peripheral blood, obtained in the third trimester of pregnancy. The CDR3 here is CASSLEGWPQHF. DNA for the CDR3: TGTGCCAGCAGCTTAGAGGGGTGGCCCCAGCATTTT.